Detailed here is one TCR beta chain. Antigen specificity is unknown. The same CDR3 arises from other DNA sequences in this sample as well. This sample stems from a study of cytomegalovirus exposure and HLA in healthy donors. Whole-study context: A previous analysis identified approximately 120 million unique TCR beta sequences derived from roughly 190 million T cells. General study points: According to a later analysis, most TCR beta chains associated with CMV appeared HLA-restricted. Earlier analysis yielded a pattern in which most TCR beta V segments were productive about 90% or about 30% of the time.

The PCR contained 60 Vbeta and 13 Jbeta primers. TCRdb's table, derived via immunoSEQ multiplex PCR, lists solely in-frame clones and lacks some. The sample includes under 250,000 clones, around 81% seen only once; the top ten take about 8%. Material: PBMCs. This sequence was found in a woman in her sixties or seventies in good health and CMV-seropositive.

The CDR3 bases are TGTGCCAGCAGTTGGACTAGCGGGAGCTACGAGCAGTACTTC. Its protein product is CASSWTSGSYEQYF. This chain joins TRBV27 and TRBJ2-7, with 13 bases fitting TRBD2. The V segment lost 4 bases and the J segment 3 bases; nucleotides outside the gene matches: 0. The CDR3 contains 14 residues. Germline loops: CDR1 MNHEY, CDR2 SMNVEV (reference sequence).